This T cell receptor (beta chain) derives from a study of quantifying T cell responses using KT2 cells. About the study: RNA was reverse transcribed with TCR alpha and beta constant-region primers. Estimated efficiency of the T4 ligation step was above 9% under optimum conditions. The second PCR ran as a qPCR until a predetermined fluorescence threshold was reached.

Study conclusions and caveats: At about one KT2 cell per 100,000 PBMC, KT2 sequences were still detected.

With respect to this clonotype: Its antigen is as yet unknown.

The cDNA 3' end received a ligated oligonucleotide with a UMI. An equimolar mix of RC1.1 and RC1.2 primed the beta chain across TRBC1 and TRBC2. Using its own MiXCR run on the UMI-ligation and nested PCR reads, TCRdb lists one record per CDR3 protein. The sample includes about 30,000 distinct CDR3 sequences, 7.3% of them seen just once. This CDR3 is built from 14 residues. Trimming took off 1 base at V and 6 bases at J, with 12 bases between the two ends. Germline lookup yields CDR1 SGHDN and CDR2 FVKESK. This chain connects TRBV14 to TRBJ1-1; the D is unclear. Material: PBMCs spiked with cells of the T cell clone KT2. The source is a human donor. DNA for the CDR3: TGTGCCAGCAGCCAAGGGGGAGTCACATCTGAAGCTTTCTTT. This gives the protein CASSQGGVTSEAFF.